The rows below give T cell receptor beta chains drawn from one sample of a study of T cell responses to AZD1222 COVID-19 vaccine. Some clones are missing from TCRdb's copy, which holds only in-frame ones; the method was immunoSEQ multiplex PCR. This sample carries about 100,000 clones, 80% to 90% of them seen once, and the ten largest clones take over 4%. The material sequenced was peripheral blood, taken on day 0 of MenACWY control vaccination. The receptors derive from an adult in good health. Each CDR3 is given with its conserved first and last residue. The order of the fields is J gene, clone size, V gene, D gene, CDR3 length, CDR3 DNA, CDR3 protein. D genes are given only for firm matches. Expanded clones get a size class; other rows say once, few or many, or leave the size out.

J gene: TRBJ1-6
clone size: NA
V gene: TRBV27
D gene: NA
CDR3 length: 14
CDR3 DNA: TGTGCCAGCAGAGGGGCAATCTATAATTCACCCCTCCACTTT
CDR3 protein: CASRGAIYNSPLHF

J gene: TRBJ2-1
clone size: NA
V gene: TRBV7-2
D gene: NA
CDR3 length: 15
CDR3 DNA: TGTGCCAGCAGCTTAGGTCCGGTGTCCTACAATGAGCAGTTCTTC
CDR3 protein: CASSLGPVSYNEQFF

J gene: TRBJ1-5
clone size: NA
V gene: TRBV7-8
D gene: NA
CDR3 length: 16
CDR3 DNA: TGTGCCAGCAGCTTAAAAACCAGGGGTGAGGGTCAGCCCCAGCATTTT
CDR3 protein: CASSLKTRGEGQPQHF

J gene: TRBJ1-2
clone size: NA
V gene: TRBV7-2
D gene: NA
CDR3 length: 14
CDR3 DNA: TGTGCCAGCAGCCCGGGACCGGGTAACTATGGCTACACCTTC
CDR3 protein: CASSPGPGNYGYTF

J gene: TRBJ2-1
clone size: NA
V gene: TRBV4-2
D gene: TRBD1
CDR3 length: 15
CDR3 DNA: TGTGCCAGCAGCCAGAGGGACAGGCCTTTGGATGAGCAGTTCTTC
CDR3 protein: CASSQRDRPLDEQFF

J gene: TRBJ2-2
clone size: once
V gene: TRBV4-3
D gene: NA
CDR3 length: 12
CDR3 DNA: TGCGCCAGCAGCCCCTTCACCGGGGAGCTGTTTTTT
CDR3 protein: CASSPFTGELFF

J gene: TRBJ2-2
clone size: NA
V gene: TRBV5-1
D gene: NA
CDR3 length: 15
CDR3 DNA: TGCGCCAGCAGCTTGGACAAGGGCATCACCGGGGAGCTGTTTTTT
CDR3 protein: CASSLDKGITGELFF

J gene: TRBJ2-7
clone size: NA
V gene: TRBV6-6
D gene: NA
CDR3 length: 14
CDR3 DNA: TGTGCCAGCAGTTACTCGACTCACGGGTACGAGCAGTACTTC
CDR3 protein: CASSYSTHGYEQYF

J gene: TRBJ1-1
clone size: NA
V gene: TRBV5-6
D gene: NA
CDR3 length: 15
CDR3 DNA: TGTGCCAGCAGCTTGGACATTGCAGGGAACACTGAAGCTTTCTTT
CDR3 protein: CASSLDIAGNTEAFF

J gene: TRBJ1-2
clone size: NA
V gene: TRBV7-3
D gene: NA
CDR3 length: 13
CDR3 DNA: TGTGCCAGCAGCCCTCGACAGAACTATGGCTACACCTTC
CDR3 protein: CASSPRQNYGYTF

J gene: TRBJ1-1
clone size: NA
V gene: TRBV12-3/TRBV12-4
D gene: NA
CDR3 length: 13
CDR3 DNA: TGTGCCAGCAGCAGAACAGAGGGCACTGAAGCTTTCTTT
CDR3 protein: CASSRTEGTEAFF

J gene: TRBJ2-1
clone size: NA
V gene: TRBV28
D gene: TRBD2
CDR3 length: 15
CDR3 DNA: TGTGCCAGCAGCCTAGCGGGACCCTCCTACAATGAGCAGTTCTTC
CDR3 protein: CASSLAGPSYNEQFF

J gene: TRBJ1-1
clone size: NA
V gene: TRBV18
D gene: NA
CDR3 length: 14
CDR3 DNA: TGTGCCAGCTCCCCTACCATGGGGAACACTGAAGCTTTCTTT
CDR3 protein: CASSPTMGNTEAFF

J gene: TRBJ2-7
clone size: once
V gene: TRBV11-3
D gene: TRBD1
CDR3 length: 15
CDR3 DNA: TGTGCCAGCAGCTACGGGACAGGTTACTCCTACGAGCAGTACTTC
CDR3 protein: CASSYGTGYSYEQYF

J gene: TRBJ2-3
clone size: NA
V gene: TRBV10-3
D gene: TRBD2
CDR3 length: 14
CDR3 DNA: TGTGCCATCAGTGAGACTAGCGGCACAGATACGCAGTATTTT
CDR3 protein: CAISETSGTDTQYF

J gene: TRBJ1-5
clone size: NA
V gene: TRBV19
D gene: TRBD1
CDR3 length: 20
CDR3 DNA: TGTGCCAGTAGTATCGTCCCTCCGGGACAGCCGATTTATAGCAATCAGCCCCAGCATTTT
CDR3 protein: CASSIVPPGQPIYSNQPQHF

J gene: TRBJ1-3
clone size: NA
V gene: TRBV5-1
D gene: NA
CDR3 length: 16
CDR3 DNA: TGCGCCAGCAGCTCCGGGACATTCTTATCTGGAAACACCATATATTTT
CDR3 protein: CASSSGTFLSGNTIYF

J gene: TRBJ2-5
clone size: NA
V gene: TRBV4-2
D gene: TRBD2
CDR3 length: 16
CDR3 DNA: TGTGCCAGCAGCCAAGGGTCGGCCGGGGGGCAAGAGACCCAGTACTTC
CDR3 protein: CASSQGSAGGQETQYF

J gene: TRBJ2-3
clone size: NA
V gene: TRBV5-1
D gene: NA
CDR3 length: 14
CDR3 DNA: TGCGCCAGCAGCCTAAGTTGGGGTGCAGATACGCAGTATTTT
CDR3 protein: CASSLSWGADTQYF

J gene: TRBJ1-1
clone size: NA
V gene: TRBV5-1
D gene: NA
CDR3 length: 13
CDR3 DNA: TGCGCCAGCAGTGAGACATTCAACACTGAAGCTTTCTTT
CDR3 protein: CASSETFNTEAFF

J gene: TRBJ2-3
clone size: NA
V gene: TRBV5-1
D gene: TRBD2
CDR3 length: 15
CDR3 DNA: TGCGCCAGCAGCCTACGGATCGCCGGGGGGAATACGCAGTATTTT
CDR3 protein: CASSLRIAGGNTQYF

J gene: TRBJ2-7
clone size: NA
V gene: TRBV4-2
D gene: NA
CDR3 length: 15
CDR3 DNA: TGTGCCAGCAGCCAAGATTCAGGGCTAAGCTACGAGCAGTACTTC
CDR3 protein: CASSQDSGLSYEQYF

J gene: TRBJ1-2
clone size: NA
V gene: TRBV6-5
D gene: NA
CDR3 length: 15
CDR3 DNA: TGTGCCAGCAGTTACCGCTGGGACTCTACGGGGGGCTACACCTTC
CDR3 protein: CASSYRWDSTGGYTF

J gene: TRBJ1-2
clone size: NA
V gene: TRBV5-4
D gene: NA
CDR3 length: 13
CDR3 DNA: TGTGCCAGCACCACCTCGGGAAGGATTGGCTACACCTTC
CDR3 protein: CASTTSGRIGYTF

J gene: TRBJ2-1
clone size: NA
V gene: TRBV11-2
D gene: TRBD2
CDR3 length: 16
CDR3 DNA: TGTGCCAGCAAAAGGGGGAGCGGGAGTTCCTACAATGAGCAGTTCTTC
CDR3 protein: CASKRGSGSSYNEQFF

J gene: TRBJ2-7
clone size: NA
V gene: TRBV7-8
D gene: NA
CDR3 length: 12
CDR3 DNA: TGTGCCAGCAGTGAGGGGATCTACGAGCAGTACTTC
CDR3 protein: CASSEGIYEQYF

J gene: TRBJ1-2
clone size: NA
V gene: TRBV2
D gene: TRBD1
CDR3 length: 14
CDR3 DNA: TGTGCCAGCAGTGAAGTCAGGGGGAACTATGGCTACACCTTC
CDR3 protein: CASSEVRGNYGYTF

J gene: TRBJ2-3
clone size: NA
V gene: TRBV24-1
D gene: TRBD1
CDR3 length: 14
CDR3 DNA: TGTGCCACCAGAGGGGGCCTTGGCACAGATACGCAGTATTTT
CDR3 protein: CATRGGLGTDTQYF

J gene: TRBJ1-5
clone size: NA
V gene: TRBV5-6
D gene: NA
CDR3 length: 16
CDR3 DNA: TGTGCCAGCAGCTTGGGGGCAGGGGTTAGCAATCAGCCCCAGCATTTT
CDR3 protein: CASSLGAGVSNQPQHF

J gene: TRBJ2-7
clone size: NA
V gene: TRBV15
D gene: NA
CDR3 length: 18
CDR3 DNA: TGTGCCACCAGCAGAGGCTCTGGGGGGACCCAAAGCTCCTACGAGCAGTACTTC
CDR3 protein: CATSRGSGGTQSSYEQYF

J gene: TRBJ2-2
clone size: once
V gene: TRBV4-3
D gene: NA
CDR3 length: 16
CDR3 DNA: TGCGCCAGCAGCCAAGTAGGCGGGATGGGCGCCGGGGAGCTGTTTTTT
CDR3 protein: CASSQVGGMGAGELFF

J gene: TRBJ2-3
clone size: NA
V gene: TRBV24-1
D gene: NA
CDR3 length: 16
CDR3 DNA: TGTGCCACCAGTGATTTTGACCTCGCTACCACAGATACGCAGTATTTT
CDR3 protein: CATSDFDLATTDTQYF

J gene: TRBJ2-3
clone size: NA
V gene: TRBV14
D gene: NA
CDR3 length: 14
CDR3 DNA: TGTGCCAGCAGCCAAGGGACCCTTCGGGGTACGCAGTATTTT
CDR3 protein: CASSQGTLRGTQYF

J gene: TRBJ1-2
clone size: once
V gene: TRBV6-1
D gene: NA
CDR3 length: 13
CDR3 DNA: TGTGCCAGCAGCAATTCGGGAGTCCCGTTATACACCTTC
CDR3 protein: CASSNSGVPLYTF

J gene: TRBJ2-7
clone size: NA
V gene: TRBV5-1
D gene: TRBD2
CDR3 length: 11
CDR3 DNA: TGCGCCAGCAGCCCGGGAGGCGAGCAGTACTTC
CDR3 protein: CASSPGGEQYF

J gene: TRBJ2-7
clone size: NA
V gene: TRBV6-5
D gene: TRBD2
CDR3 length: 14
CDR3 DNA: TGTGCCAGCAGCGCGGGAGGGCCAGTCTACGAGCAGTACTTC
CDR3 protein: CASSAGGPVYEQYF

J gene: TRBJ2-3
clone size: NA
V gene: TRBV6-5
D gene: TRBD1
CDR3 length: 16
CDR3 DNA: TGTGCCAGCAGTTACTCGCGACAGGGAAGCACAGATACGCAGTATTTT
CDR3 protein: CASSYSRQGSTDTQYF

J gene: TRBJ2-2
clone size: NA
V gene: TRBV7-2
D gene: NA
CDR3 length: 18
CDR3 DNA: TGTGCCAGCAGCTTAGGTCGTAGCTCCAGGGTTAACACCGGGGAGCTGTTTTTT
CDR3 protein: CASSLGRSSRVNTGELFF

J gene: TRBJ1-1
clone size: NA
V gene: TRBV7-3
D gene: NA
CDR3 length: 15
CDR3 DNA: TGTGCCAGCAGCTTAATTGGGGAGGGTAACACTGAAGCTTTCTTT
CDR3 protein: CASSLIGEGNTEAFF

J gene: TRBJ2-1
clone size: many
V gene: TRBV7-2
D gene: TRBD2
CDR3 length: 15
CDR3 DNA: TGTGCCAGCAACATGCAGGGACTAGCGGACAATGAGCAGTTCTTC
CDR3 protein: CASNMQGLADNEQFF

J gene: TRBJ1-2
clone size: NA
V gene: TRBV5-1
D gene: NA
CDR3 length: 15
CDR3 DNA: TGCGCCAGCAGCTCAGGGGCCCAACCTAACTATGGCTACACCTTC
CDR3 protein: CASSSGAQPNYGYTF

J gene: TRBJ1-4
clone size: NA
V gene: TRBV6-5
D gene: TRBD1
CDR3 length: 15
CDR3 DNA: TGTGCCAGCAGACCACGGGACAGACTTAATGAAAAACTGTTTTTT
CDR3 protein: CASRPRDRLNEKLFF